One sample yielded the 8 T cell receptor beta chains listed below, sequenced in a study of cytomegalovirus exposure and HLA in healthy donors. The PCR contained 60 Vbeta and 13 Jbeta primers. Measured with immunoSEQ multiplex PCR; TCRdb has only the in-frame clones, and not every one. The table has 100,000 or so clones, 84% seen once. Sequencing was done on a sample of PBMCs. Every receptor here comes from a man younger than 35 in good health and CMV-seronegative.

The V call is TRBV28, the J call TRBJ2-5; possible D gene TRBD1, 6 bases. The germline V gene encodes CDR1 MDHEN and CDR2 SYDVKM. This CDR3 is built from 12 residues. V lost 5 bases and J 5 bases, leaving 9 bases between the germline ends. The CDR3 DNA reads TGTGCCAGCAGTACAGGGAAGGAGACCCAGTACTTC. It yields the protein CASSTGKETQYF.

The chain has TRBV14 and TRBJ2-5; unclear D gene. The CDR3 contains 16 residues. The V end was cut by 0 bases, the J end by 1 base, with 12 bases between. CDR1 is SGHDN, CDR2 FVKESK, per germline. The CDR3 sequence is CASSQDFSSLQETQYF. The CDR3 DNA reads as TGTGCCAGCAGCCAAGATTTTAGCTCTCTCCAAGAGACCCAGTACTTC.

The rearrangement uses TRBV14 and TRBJ2-5; 7 bases line up with TRBD2. The CDR3 is 15 residues long. Germline V gives CDR1 SGHDN, CDR2 FVKESK. V shed 2 bases and J 5 bases; nucleotides not matched to a gene: 8. CDR3 loop: CASSQFGGSGETQYF. CDR3 coding DNA: TGTGCCAGCAGCCAATTCGGCGGGAGCGGGGAGACCCAGTACTTC.

In DNA, the CDR3 is TGTGCCAGCAGTTTCGGTCTAGCGGGAGCCCGGAGGAATGAGCAGTTCTTC. Translating gives CASSFGLAGARRNEQFF. The V gene is TRBV28, the J gene TRBJ2-1; 10 bases fit TRBD2. V gave up 3 bases and J gave up 7 bases; unmatched junction bases: 12. CDR3 length: 17 amino acids. From germline, CDR1 is MDHEN and CDR2 SYDVKM. The whole variable domain, filled in from reference TRBV28 and TRBJ2-1, reads DVKVTQSSRYLVKRTGEKVFLECVQDMDHENMFWYRQDPGLGLRLIYFSYDVKMKEKGDIPEGYSVSREKKERFSLILESASTNQTSMYLCASSFGLAGARRNEQFFGPGTRLTVL.

This clone has a handful of counts. This chain connects TRBV4-3 to TRBJ2-3; maybe TRBD2 (5 bases). The CDR3 is 14 residues long. Per germline, CDR1 LGHNA and CDR2 YSLEER. V was cut by 6 bases and J by 5 bases, with 15 bases left in between. This chain's CDR3 is CASSPRIGGDTQYF. The DNA of the CDR3 is TGCGCCAGCAGTCCTCGAATTGGAGGAGATACGCAGTATTTT.

This sequence joins TRBV9 and TRBJ2-3; TRBD2 agrees at 14 bases. Per germline, CDR1 SGDLS and CDR2 YYNGEE. The CDR3 has 16 residues. J lost 6 bases, V lost 4 bases, and 7 bases had no gene match. CDR3 residues: CASSRGLAGGGDTQYF. The CDR3 DNA reads TGTGCCAGCAGCCGAGGACTAGCGGGAGGTGGTGATACGCAGTATTTT.

This clone was counted a few times. Lacking the conserved final phenylalanine or tryptophan, this CDR3 likely reflects a read error. The DNA is omitted, as the CDR3 cannot be located on it reliably, and the CDR3 follows TCRdb's listing. The rearrangement joins TRBV3-2 to TRBJ1-4; the table's D call, TRBD1, has no DNA check behind it. TRBV3-2 is a documented pseudogene. A total of 8 residues make up the CDR3, ends included. The CDR3 sequence: CAQDLRQV.

The rearrangement links TRBV6-4 to TRBJ2-2; perhaps TRBD1 as D (5 bases). The CDR3 consists of 15 residues. Trimming stripped 0 bases from V and 7 bases from J, with 12 bases between. The germline gives CDR1 MRHNA, CDR2 SNTAGT. The CDR3 coding sequence is TGTGCCAGCAGTGACTCAAGCAGGGCTCGCGGGGAGCTGTTTTTT. Translated, it gives CASSDSSRARGELFF.